This TCR beta chain was documented in a study of T cell responses to AZD1222 COVID-19 vaccine. CDR1 is GTSNPN and CDR2 is SVGIG in the germline V gene (reference sequence). The CDR3 covers 16 residues. Trimming cost V 2 bases and J 3 bases; bases outside gene matches: 11. This clone was observed once. Its antigen is unidentified. Clones were read by immunoSEQ multiplex PCR, and TCRdb kept only the in-frame ones, dropping some. The sample consists of about 130,000 clones, around 90% of them appearing once. Study-wide results and caveats: Close to half of spike-specific TCRs reportedly recognize unmutated variant regions. At baseline, just five to seven AZD1222 recipients tested seropositive.

The sample here was peripheral blood, taken on day 0 of MenACWY control vaccination. The receptor was isolated from an adult in good health. This chain connects TRBV30 to TRBJ1-1; 8 bases map to TRBD1. The CDR3 region has the DNA TGTGCCTGGAGTCGCCCGGACAGGGTATGGGACACTGAAGCTTTCTTT. It is translated as CAWSRPDRVWDTEAFF.